This T cell receptor beta chain was documented in a study of blood T cell repertoires in COVID-19. Study as a whole: Samples of COVID-19 (acute and convalescent) were obtained from the United States, Italy and Spain. T cells, B-cell-depleted T cells, or PBMCs supplied cDNA or gDNA.

Authors' processing steps: Using reference gene primer amplification, nucleated cell counts were estimated. Profiled with immunoSEQ multiplex PCR; TCRdb holds only in-frame clones, not every one. The V and J calls and clone size are taken from that table; D and trimming were inferred from the DNA. The sample has some 160,000 clones; around 90% are singletons. The TCR originated in a man between 60 and 75 years old with acute or convalescent COVID-19. Sequenced: peripheral blood.

CDR3 amino acids: CASQRGQDLGYTF. The CDR3, as DNA: TGTGCCAGCCAAAGGGGACAGGACTTAGGCTACACCTTC. The chain joins TRBV2 to TRBJ1-2; 8 bases fit TRBD1. Germline lookup yields CDR1 SNHLY and CDR2 FYNNEI. Trimming took 8 bases from V and 8 from J; bases not matched to a gene: 10. The CDR3 is made up of 13 amino acids.